This entry concerns a single T cell receptor beta chain. Other DNA sequences from this sample encode an identical CDR3 as well. Clones were sequenced by immunoSEQ multiplex PCR, and TCRdb holds only the in-frame ones, with some missing. The profile shows some 20,000 clones, about 86% of them singletons. The entry originates in a study of control samples from healthy donors and cancer patients. The CDR3 is made up of 14 amino acids. Germline V gives CDR1 LGHNA, CDR2 YSLEER. V gave up 4 bases and J gave up 3 bases, with 10 bases separating them. V and J are TRBV4-3 and TRBJ1-3, with D possibly being TRBD1 (6 bases). The sample was PBMCs. The receptor comes from an older woman with colorectal cancer. CDR3 sequence (DNA): TGCGCCAGCAGCCCTGGGGGGCATGGAAACACCATATATTTT. This encodes CASSPGGHGNTIYF.